One T cell receptor beta chain is described in this entry. Its antigen is as yet unknown. This entry comes from a study of T-cell reconstitution after alpha-beta-depleted transplantation in children. Study-level points and caveats: Day-60 TCRbeta diversity that was high in some patients was derived from surviving recipient T cells and thymic progenitors. Once a year had passed after transplant, T-cell counts and diversity came mostly from newly produced T cells.

Unique molecular identifiers were incorporated during preparation of the TCRbeta library. TCRdb processed the PCR reads anew with MiXCR; each CDR3 protein has one entry. This table holds around 700,000 distinct CDR3 sequences, about an eighth found once. The V segment lost 5 bases and the J segment 3 bases; nucleotides outside the gene matches: 10. CDR3 length equals 16 residues. Germline V CDR1 and CDR2: SSHAT, FNYEAQ (reference sequence). The gene calls are TRBV7-7 and TRBJ2-3; TRBD1 agrees at 8 bases. This clonotype was obtained from a girl aged 2-10 years with congenital amegakaryocytic thrombocytopenia, due to receive a stem cell transplant. Here the sequenced sample was PBMCs, taken before TCRalphabeta/CD19-depleted stem cell transplant. This CDR3 reads CASSLGQGLGTDTQYF. In nucleotides, the CDR3 is TGTGCCAGCAGCCTTGGACAGGGCTTGGGGACAGATACGCAGTATTTT.